The 20 T cell receptor beta chains given below trace back to one sample, sequenced in a study of spatial heterogeneity in lung cancer. General study results and limits: Tracking of tumor mutation counts was seen in expanded intratumoral alpha and beta TCR counts.

TCRdb re-analysed the 5' RACE reads in MiXCR, keeping a single row per CDR3 protein. This sample carries fewer than 15,000 distinct CDR3 sequences, around 3.2% of them seen once, and the ten largest clones take 17%. These receptors' antigens are unknown. Time point indicated: sample taken at primary tumor resection. The material sequenced was lung tumor tissue, taken at surgery. Receptors were obtained from a male donor with early-stage non-small cell lung cancer.

This clonotype showed up many times. The CDR3 DNA reads TGTGCCAGCAGTTTAGGCGGGGCTAACGAGCAGTACTTC. Amino acids: CASSLGGANEQYF. The rearrangement links TRBV28 to TRBJ2-7; possible D gene TRBD2, 6 bases. The germline V gene has CDR1 MDHEN and CDR2 SYDVKM. The CDR3 sequence is 13 residues long. V dropped 2 bases and J dropped 5 bases, with 10 bases sitting between them. The whole variable domain, remainder taken from reference TRBV28 and TRBJ2-7, is DVKVTQSSRYLVKRTGEKVFLECVQDMDHENMFWYRQDPGLGLRLIYFSYDVKMKEKGDIPEGYSVSREKKERFSLILESASTNQTSMYLCASSLGGANEQYFGPGTRLTVT.

This clonotype was counted at least ten times. CDR3 protein: CASSLRLYGYTF. The DNA of the CDR3 is TGTGCCAGCAGCTTGCGGCTCTATGGCTACACCTTC. The chain carries TRBV5-6 and TRBJ1-2; no reliable D call. The CDR3 extends over 12 amino acids. V lost 1 base and J lost 4, with 5 bases in between. In germline, CDR1 is SGHDT, CDR2 YYEEEE.

This clonotype came up many times. This chain connects TRBV28 to TRBJ1-1, with 7 bases identical to TRBD1. V gave up 0 bases and J gave up 0 bases; unmatched junction bases: 1. The CDR3 runs 15 residues. From germline, CDR1 is MDHEN and CDR2 SYDVKM. The CDR3 coding sequence is TGTGCCAGCAGTTTATGGACAGGGATGAACACTGAAGCTTTCTTT. Protein product: CASSLWTGMNTEAFF.

At least ten counts were recorded for this clonotype. The V and J genes are TRBV3-1 and TRBJ2-1; tentatively, D is TRBD2 (7 bases). In germline, CDR1 is LGHDT, CDR2 YNNKEL (reference sequence). V was trimmed by 10 bases and J by 7 bases, leaving 17 bases between them. The CDR3 loop spans 13 amino acids. The CDR3 nucleotides read TGTGCCACGGAGGGGGGGGCCCGGAATGAGCAGTTCTTC. It specifies CATEGGARNEQFF.

This clonotype occurred a few times. This chain connects TRBV18 to TRBJ2-7; the match to TRBD1 covers 7 bases. The germline gives CDR1 KGHSH, CDR2 LQKENI. V lost 3 bases and J lost 1; bases outside the gene matches: 9. The length of the CDR3 is 16 residues. The CDR3 sequence is CASSPKGAFESYEQYF. CDR3 nucleotide sequence: TGTGCCAGCTCACCGAAGGGGGCCTTCGAATCCTACGAGCAGTACTTC.

This clonotype was picked up many times. The V gene is TRBV30, the J gene TRBJ2-3; 8 nucleotides line up with TRBD2. The germline V gene encodes CDR1 GTSNPN and CDR2 SVGIG (reference sequence). This CDR3 contains 16 residues. V lost 2 bases to trimming and J lost 0 bases; unmatched junction nucleotides: 7. The CDR3: CAWSLGLGGSTDTQYF. CDR3 DNA sequence: TGTGCCTGGAGTCTGGGACTAGGGGGAAGCACAGATACGCAGTATTTT. Using reference TRBV30 and TRBJ2-3 for the parts outside the CDR3, the full variable domain is SQTIHQWPATLVQPVGSPLSLECTVEGTSNPNLYWYRQAAGRGLQLLFYSVGIGQISSEVPQNLSASRPQDRQFILSSKKLLLSDSGFYLCAWSLGLGGSTDTQYFGPGTRLTVL.

The sample holds a few counts of this clonotype. The chain links TRBV3-1 to TRBJ2-7; TRBD2 agrees at 14 bases. V lost 8 bases to trimming and J lost 6 bases; unmatched junction nucleotides: 15. Germline V gene data show CDR1 as LGHDT and CDR2 as YNNKEL (reference sequence). The CDR3 has 17 amino acids. The CDR3 loop reads CASAKKWTSGGIAEQYF. In DNA form, the CDR3 reads TGTGCCAGCGCTAAGAAATGGACTAGCGGGGGGATAGCCGAGCAGTACTTC.

This clonotype came up many times. The chain has TRBV2 and TRBJ2-7, with no clear D. Germline assignment: CDR1 SNHLY and CDR2 FYNNEI. The CDR3 runs to 13 residues. The V end lost 2 bases, the J end lost 3 bases, and 8 bases lay between the germline ends. The CDR3, as DNA: TGTGCCAGCAGTGAACGTCTAGACTACGAGCAGTACTTC. Its protein product is CASSERLDYEQYF. Full variable domain (rest looked up from reference TRBV2 and TRBJ2-7): EPEVTQTPSHQVTQMGQEVILRCVPISNHLYFYWYRQILGQKVEFLVSFYNNEISEKSEIFDDQFSVERPDGSNFTLKIRSTKLEDSAMYFCASSERLDYEQYFGPGTRLTVT.

In its sample, this clonotype was seen many times. The rearrangement uses TRBV6-2 or TRBV6-3 and TRBJ2-7; D remains unclear. Deletions cut 4 bases from V and 3 bases from J, with 13 bases between. In germline, CDR1 is MNHEY, CDR2 SVGEGT. This CDR3 has 14 amino acids. The chain's CDR3 is CASSSPGAGYEQYF. The DNA for the CDR3 is TGTGCCAGCAGTTCACCCGGAGCTGGCTACGAGCAGTACTTC.

This clonotype has at least ten counts. The rearrangement uses TRBV18 and TRBJ2-3; tentatively, D is TRBD1 or TRBD2 (5 bases each). Germline assignment: CDR1 KGHSH and CDR2 LQKENI. Trimming took off 3 bases at V and 7 bases at J, with 11 bases between the two ends. There are 13 residues in the CDR3. This CDR3 reads CASSPRGRYTQYF. CDR3 nucleotides: TGTGCCAGCTCACCGAGGGGCAGATATACGCAGTATTTT.

This clonotype was seen ten or more times. This sequence joins TRBV15 and TRBJ1-4, with D possibly TRBD1 on 6 matching bases. Trimming stripped 0 bases from V and 0 bases from J, with 11 bases between. CDR3 length: 17 residues. Germline assignment: CDR1 LNHNV and CDR2 YYDKDF (reference sequence). The CDR3 reads CATSRDLDSATNEKLFF. CDR3 DNA: TGTGCCACCAGCAGAGATTTGGACAGCGCAACTAATGAAAAACTGTTTTTT.

The chain has TRBV7-6 and TRBJ2-3, with D perhaps TRBD1 or TRBD2 (5 bases each). The germline V gene encodes CDR1 SGHVS and CDR2 FNYEAQ. The ends were cut back, 3 bases at V and 9 bases at J, with 16 bases in the middle. This CDR3 is built from 14 residues. The CDR3, as DNA: TGTGCCAGCAGCTTCTGGGACCGGGCGGAGACGCAGTATTTT. Its protein is CASSFWDRAETQYF.

This clonotype was counted at least ten times. V is TRBV30 and J is TRBJ2-5; maybe TRBD1 (6 bases). Trimming removed 2 bases at V and 2 bases at J, with 27 bases between. Germline loops: CDR1 GTSNPN, CDR2 SVGIG (reference sequence). This CDR3 spans 19 amino acids. The CDR3 sequence is CAWSWSGPGTIRRQETQYF. CDR3 sequence (DNA): TGTGCCTGGAGTTGGAGCGGACCCGGGACAATAAGGAGACAAGAGACCCAGTACTTC.

Judged by abundance, this clonotype is medium-sized (0.01 to 0.1%). The V and J genes are TRBV12-3 or TRBV12-4 and TRBJ2-7; D call uncertain. This CDR3 has 11 residues. V was cut by 6 bases and J by 5 bases, with 8 bases left in between. The CDR3 protein is CASRGKHEQYF. In DNA form, the CDR3 reads TGTGCCAGCAGAGGGAAGCACGAGCAGTACTTC.

This clonotype has ten or more counts. V usage is TRBV30 and J usage is TRBJ2-3; D call uncertain. The germline V and J ends were trimmed by 2 bases and 0 bases, with 15 bases remaining between them. CDR3 length equals 16 residues. The germline CDR1 and CDR2 sequences are GTSNPN and SVGIG (reference sequence). The CDR3 DNA reads as TGTGCCTGGAGTATCATCGGCAGAACTAGCACAGATACGCAGTATTTT. It encodes CAWSIIGRTSTDTQYF.

This clonotype was recorded many times. This chain joins TRBV5-1 and TRBJ2-2; no firm D call. The V end was cut by 2 bases, the J end by 3 bases, with 11 bases between. The length of the CDR3 is 15 residues. CDR1 is SGHRS and CDR2 is YFSETQ in the germline V gene. CDR3 coding DNA: TGCGCCAGCAGCTTCCGACAATCGGACACCGGGGAGCTGTTTTTT. It is translated as CASSFRQSDTGELFF.

In its sample, this clonotype was seen a few times. This chain uses TRBV13 with TRBJ1-1; D possibly corresponds to TRBD1 (5 bases). V lost 5 bases, J lost 0 bases, and 10 bases lay in between. The CDR3 is 14 amino acids. The germline CDR1 and CDR2 sequences are PRHDT and FYEKMQ (reference sequence). In nucleotides, the CDR3 is TGTGCCAGCAGCCATGGGGGGATGAACACTGAAGCTTTCTTT. Amino acid sequence: CASSHGGMNTEAFF.

This clonotype was counted many times. The rearrangement links TRBV20-1 to TRBJ1-5, with D possibly TRBD1 on 5 matching bases. Trimming shortened V by 3 bases and J by 2 bases, and 11 bases separated the two germline ends. Germline V CDR1 and CDR2: DFQATT, SNEGSKA (reference sequence). This CDR3 region has 14 residues. CDR3: CSARGGAGNQPQHF. The CDR3 DNA is TGCAGTGCTAGGGGGGGAGCGGGCAATCAGCCCCAGCATTTT.

This clonotype was seen many times. The genes are TRBV3-1 and TRBJ1-2, with D possibly TRBD1 on 6 matching bases. The germline gives CDR1 LGHDT, CDR2 YNNKEL (reference sequence). With 4 bases removed from V and 6 bases from J, the gap between germline ends came to 21 bases. The CDR3 contains 16 residues. CDR3 in amino acids: CASSPFSGGALDGYTF. CDR3 DNA: TGTGCCAGCAGCCCCTTCTCTGGGGGCGCCTTGGATGGCTACACCTTC.

This clonotype has at least ten counts. The chain combines TRBV12-3 or TRBV12-4 with TRBJ1-5; D unresolved. Trimming took 3 bases from V and 4 from J, leaving 7 bases between them. CDR3 length: 13 residues. CDR3 residues: CASSFTENQPQHF. In DNA, the CDR3 is TGTGCCAGCAGTTTTACAGAAAATCAGCCCCAGCATTTT.